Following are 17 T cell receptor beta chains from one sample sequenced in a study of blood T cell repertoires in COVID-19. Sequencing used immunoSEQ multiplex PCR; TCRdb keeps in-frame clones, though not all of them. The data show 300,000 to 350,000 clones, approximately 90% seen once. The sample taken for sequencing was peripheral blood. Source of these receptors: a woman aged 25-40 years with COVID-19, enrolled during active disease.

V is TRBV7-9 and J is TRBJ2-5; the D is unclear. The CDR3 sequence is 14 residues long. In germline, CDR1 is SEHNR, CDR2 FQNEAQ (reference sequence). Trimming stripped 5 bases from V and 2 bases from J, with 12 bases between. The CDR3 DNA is TGTGCCAGCAGCGAGAAGCCTTTACAAGAGACCCAGTACTTC. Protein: CASSEKPLQETQYF.

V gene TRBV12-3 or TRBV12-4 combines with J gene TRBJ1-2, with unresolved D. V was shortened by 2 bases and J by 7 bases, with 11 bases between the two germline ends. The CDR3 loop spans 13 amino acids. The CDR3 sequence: CASSLIEGSGYTF. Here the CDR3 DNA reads TGTGCCAGCAGTTTAATCGAAGGGAGTGGCTACACCTTC.

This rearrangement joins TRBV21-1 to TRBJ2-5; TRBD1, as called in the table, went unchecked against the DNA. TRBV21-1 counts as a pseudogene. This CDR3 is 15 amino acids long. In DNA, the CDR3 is TGTGCCAGCAGCACCGGAAGGAGGACAGAAGAGACCCAGTACTTC. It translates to CASSTGRRTEETQYF.

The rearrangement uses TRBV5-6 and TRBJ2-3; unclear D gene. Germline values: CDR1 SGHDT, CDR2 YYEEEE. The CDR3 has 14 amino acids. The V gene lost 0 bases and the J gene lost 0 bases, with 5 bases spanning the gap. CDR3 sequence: CASSLVASTDTQYF. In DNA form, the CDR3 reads TGTGCCAGCAGCTTGGTGGCTAGCACAGATACGCAGTATTTT.

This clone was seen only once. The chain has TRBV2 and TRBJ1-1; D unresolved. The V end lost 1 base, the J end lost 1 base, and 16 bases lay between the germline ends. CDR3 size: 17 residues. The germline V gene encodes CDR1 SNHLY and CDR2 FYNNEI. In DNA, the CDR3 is TGTGCCAGCAGTGAAGGTAAATGGCTGGCCCAGAACACTGAAGCTTTCTTT. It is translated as CASSEGKWLAQNTEAFF.

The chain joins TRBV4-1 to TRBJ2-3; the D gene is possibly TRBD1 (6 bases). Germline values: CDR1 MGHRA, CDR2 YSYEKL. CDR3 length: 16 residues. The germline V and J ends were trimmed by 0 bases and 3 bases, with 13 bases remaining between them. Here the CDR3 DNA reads TGCGCCAGCAGCCAAGATCGCAGGGGCGGGACAGATACGCAGTATTTT. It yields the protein CASSQDRRGGTDTQYF.

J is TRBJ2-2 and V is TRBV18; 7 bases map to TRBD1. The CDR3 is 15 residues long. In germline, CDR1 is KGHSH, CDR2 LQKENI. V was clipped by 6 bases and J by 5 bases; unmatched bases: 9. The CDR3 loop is CASSPGTARTGELFF. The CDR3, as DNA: TGTGCCAGCTCTCCTGGGACAGCTCGGACCGGGGAGCTGTTTTTT.

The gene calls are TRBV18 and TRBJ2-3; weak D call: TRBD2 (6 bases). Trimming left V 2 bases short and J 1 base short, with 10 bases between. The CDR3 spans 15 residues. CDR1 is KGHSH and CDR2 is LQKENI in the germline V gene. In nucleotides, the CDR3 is TGTGCCAGCTCACCAGCGGGGCTACGCACAGATACGCAGTATTTT. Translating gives CASSPAGLRTDTQYF.

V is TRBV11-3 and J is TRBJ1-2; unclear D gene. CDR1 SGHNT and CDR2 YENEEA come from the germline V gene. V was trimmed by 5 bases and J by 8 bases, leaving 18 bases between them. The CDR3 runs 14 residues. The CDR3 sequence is CASSLGTRRFGYTF. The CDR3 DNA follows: TGTGCCAGCAGCCTTGGAACGCGGAGGTTCGGCTACACCTTC.

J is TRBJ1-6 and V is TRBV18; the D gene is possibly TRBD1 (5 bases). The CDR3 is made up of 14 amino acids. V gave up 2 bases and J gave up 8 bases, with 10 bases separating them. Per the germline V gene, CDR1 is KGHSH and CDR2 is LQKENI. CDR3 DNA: TGTGCCAGCTCACCAAAGGGGAGGGATTCACCCCTCCACTTT. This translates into CASSPKGRDSPLHF.

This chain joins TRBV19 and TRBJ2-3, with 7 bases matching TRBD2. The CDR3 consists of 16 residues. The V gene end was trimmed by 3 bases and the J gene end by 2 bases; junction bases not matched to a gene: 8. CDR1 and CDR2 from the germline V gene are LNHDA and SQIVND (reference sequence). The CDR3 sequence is CASSMRLAPSTDTQYF. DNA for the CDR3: TGTGCCAGTAGTATGAGACTAGCCCCGTCCACAGATACGCAGTATTTT.

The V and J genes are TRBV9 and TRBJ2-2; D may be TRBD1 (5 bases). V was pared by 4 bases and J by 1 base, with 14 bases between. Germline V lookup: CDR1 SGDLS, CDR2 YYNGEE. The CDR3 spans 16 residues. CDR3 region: CASSSHVTGNTGELFF. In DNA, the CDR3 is TGTGCCAGCAGCTCACACGTCACAGGGAACACCGGGGAGCTGTTTTTT. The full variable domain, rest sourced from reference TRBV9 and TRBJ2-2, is DSGVTQTPKHLITATGQRVTLRCSPRSGDLSVYWYQQSLDQGLQFLIQYYNGEERAKGNILERFSAQQFPDLHSELNLSSLELGDSALYFCASSSHVTGNTGELFFGEGSRLTVL.

The CDR3 DNA reads as TGTGCCAGCAGCCAGACAGGGGCAGAGACCCAGTACTTC. This encodes CASSQTGAETQYF. The rearrangement joins TRBV9 to TRBJ2-5; 8 bases are a match to TRBD1. The germline gives CDR1 SGDLS, CDR2 YYNGEE. Trimming cost V 4 bases and J 4 bases; bases outside gene matches: 3. The CDR3 is 13 amino acids.

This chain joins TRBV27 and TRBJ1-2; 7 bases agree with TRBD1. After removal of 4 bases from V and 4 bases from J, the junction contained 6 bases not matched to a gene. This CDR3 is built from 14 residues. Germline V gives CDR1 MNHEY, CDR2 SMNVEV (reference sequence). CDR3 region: CASSSRGSSYGYTF. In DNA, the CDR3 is TGTGCCAGCAGTTCCAGGGGGAGTAGCTATGGCTACACCTTC.

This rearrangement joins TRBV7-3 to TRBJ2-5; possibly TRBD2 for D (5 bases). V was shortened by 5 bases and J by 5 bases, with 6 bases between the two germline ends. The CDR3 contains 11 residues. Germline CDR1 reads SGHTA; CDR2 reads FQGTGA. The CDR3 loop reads CASSPGETQYF. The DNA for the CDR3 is TGTGCCAGCAGCCCGGGGGAGACCCAGTACTTC.

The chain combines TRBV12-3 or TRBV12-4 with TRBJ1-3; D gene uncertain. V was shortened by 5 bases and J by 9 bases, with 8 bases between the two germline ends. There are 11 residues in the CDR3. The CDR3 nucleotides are TGTGCCAGCAGTACCACGGGCACCATATATTTT. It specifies CASSTTGTIYF.

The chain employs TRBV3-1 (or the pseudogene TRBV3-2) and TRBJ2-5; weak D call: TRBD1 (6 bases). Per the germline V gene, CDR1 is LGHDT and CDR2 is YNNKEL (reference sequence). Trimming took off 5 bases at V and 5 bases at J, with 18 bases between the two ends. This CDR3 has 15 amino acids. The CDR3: CASSSGTLGRETQYF. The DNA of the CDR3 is TGTGCCAGCAGCTCCGGGACACTTGGCCGGGAGACCCAGTACTTC.